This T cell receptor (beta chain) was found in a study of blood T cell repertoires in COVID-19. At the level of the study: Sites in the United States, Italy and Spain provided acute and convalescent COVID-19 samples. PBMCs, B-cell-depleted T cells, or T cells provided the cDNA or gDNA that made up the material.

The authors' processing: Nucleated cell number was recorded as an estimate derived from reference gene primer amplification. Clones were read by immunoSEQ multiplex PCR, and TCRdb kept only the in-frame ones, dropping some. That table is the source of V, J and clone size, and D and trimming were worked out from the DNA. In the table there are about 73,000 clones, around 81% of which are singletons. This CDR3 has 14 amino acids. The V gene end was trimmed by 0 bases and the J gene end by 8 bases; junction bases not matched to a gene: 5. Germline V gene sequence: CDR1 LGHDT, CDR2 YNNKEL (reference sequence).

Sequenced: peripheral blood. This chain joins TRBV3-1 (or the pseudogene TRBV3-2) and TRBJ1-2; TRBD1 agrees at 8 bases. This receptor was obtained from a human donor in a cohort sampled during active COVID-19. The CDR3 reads CASSQEDRARGYTF. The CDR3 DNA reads TGTGCCAGCAGCCAAGAGGACAGGGCCCGGGGCTACACCTTC.